The 28 T cell receptor beta chains in this list originate from one sample, sequenced in a study of shared clonotypes between healthy human individuals. Assay: immunoSEQ multiplex PCR; the TCRdb copy retains only in-frame clones and omits some. This sample has around 2,100,000 clones, with approximately 94% found just once. Naive CD8 cells, CD45RO-negative and positively selected for CCR7, excluded terminally differentiated effector memory CD45RA+ cells. Sequencing input: naive CD8+ T cells sorted from blood. Receptors were obtained from a man aged 18 to 30 in good health.

The chain couples TRBV6-1 to TRBJ2-5, with D possibly called TRBD1 or TRBD2 (5 bases each). This CDR3 region has 16 residues. V lost 2 bases and J lost 5, with 18 bases in between. Germline V gene data show CDR1 as MNHNS and CDR2 as SASEGT. The CDR3 spells CASSEIWATEGETQYF. The CDR3 nucleotides are TGTGCCAGCAGTGAAATCTGGGCGACAGAGGGGGAGACCCAGTACTTC.

V is TRBV11-2 and J is TRBJ2-7; 8 positions agree with TRBD1. After removal of 0 bases from V and 1 base from J, the junction contained 2 bases not matched to a gene. Germline V gene sequence: CDR1 SGHAT, CDR2 FQNNGV. The CDR3 runs to 15 residues. The CDR3 loop reads CASSLDRDRSYEQYF. Here the CDR3 DNA reads TGTGCCAGCAGCTTAGACCGGGACAGGTCCTACGAGCAGTACTTC.

The chain carries TRBV9 and TRBJ1-2; D not resolved. Germline CDR1 reads SGDLS; CDR2 reads YYNGEE. This CDR3 contains 15 residues. Trimming stripped 0 bases from V and 7 bases from J, with 16 bases between. The CDR3 nucleotides are TGTGCCAGCAGCGTAGACGTTTCTGGGGTTCGTGGCTACACCTTC. Amino acids: CASSVDVSGVRGYTF.

Points on this clone: The sample holds other DNA sequences that translate to the same CDR3. The chain has TRBV4-1 and TRBJ1-6; the D is unclear. The CDR3 covers 15 residues. With 4 bases removed from V and 2 bases from J, the gap between germline ends came to 9 bases. Germline-derived CDR1 and CDR2 are MGHRA and YSYEKL. The CDR3 DNA is TGCGCCAGCAGCCCCTCAGAGACCTATAATTCACCCCTCCACTTT. Its protein product is CASSPSETYNSPLHF.

The chain uses TRBV5-4 and TRBJ1-2, with D possibly TRBD1 on 6 matching bases. The CDR3 loop spans 15 amino acids. V was trimmed by 5 bases and J by 6 bases, leaving 20 bases between them. Germline V CDR1 and CDR2: SGHNT, YYREEE (reference sequence). The CDR3: CASSPTGAGRDGYTF. DNA of the CDR3: TGTGCCAGCAGTCCGACGGGGGCAGGGAGAGATGGCTACACCTTC. The variable domain in full, with the rest retrieved from reference TRBV5-4 and TRBJ1-2, is ETGVTQSPTHLIKTRGQQVTLRCSSQSGHNTVSWYQQALGQGPQFIFQYYREEENGRGNFPPRFSGLQFPNYSSELNVNALELDDSALYLCASSPTGAGRDGYTFGSGTRLTVV.

The rearrangement uses TRBV7-6 and TRBJ1-4; the match to TRBD1 covers 7 bases. The ends lost 1 base at V and 7 bases at J; junction bases unmatched: 3. Germline CDR1 and CDR2: SGHVS and FNYEAQ. The CDR3 sequence is 14 residues long. CDR3 sequence (DNA): TGTGCCAGCAGCTTAGAATGGACAGGTGAAAAACTGTTTTTT. It specifies CASSLEWTGEKLFF.

The rearrangement links TRBV30 to TRBJ2-6; no firm D call. In germline, CDR1 is GTSNPN, CDR2 SVGIG (reference sequence). CDR3 length: 13 residues. The V and J ends lost 5 bases and 0 bases respectively, with 5 bases between them. The CDR3 nucleotides are TGTGCCTGGGACGACTCTGGGGCCAACGTCCTGACTTTC. Protein: CAWDDSGANVLTF.

The V and J genes are TRBV7-3 and TRBJ2-1; tentatively, D is TRBD2 (6 bases). The CDR3 is 17 residues long. The ends were cut back, 2 bases at V and 4 bases at J, with 18 bases in the middle. The germline V gene encodes CDR1 SGHTA and CDR2 FQGTGA. The CDR3 bases are TGTGCCAGCAGCTTAGGGTTGGGGCGGGGAATATACAATGAGCAGTTCTTC. Its translation: CASSLGLGRGIYNEQFF.

Notes on this clone: This sample includes further DNA sequences coding for the same CDR3. The genes are TRBV7-6 and TRBJ2-7; 7 bases align to TRBD2. CDR3 length: 13 residues. The trim removed 4 bases at V and 2 bases at J, leaving 2 bases unmatched. Germline-derived CDR1 and CDR2 are SGHVS and FNYEAQ. The CDR3 is CASSSAGAYEQYF. The CDR3 bases are TGTGCCAGCAGCTCGGCGGGGGCCTACGAGCAGTACTTC. Complete variable domain (other parts from reference TRBV7-6 and TRBJ2-7): GAGVSQSPRYKVTKRGQDVALRCDPISGHVSLYWYRQALGQGPEFLTYFNYEAQQDKSGLPNDRFSAERPEGSISTLTIQRTEQRDSAMYRCASSSAGAYEQYFGPGTRLTVT.

The genes are TRBV2 and TRBJ2-5, with D possibly being TRBD1 or TRBD2 (5 bases each). CDR1 and CDR2 from the germline V gene are SNHLY and FYNNEI. V was clipped by 7 bases and J by 3 bases, with 12 bases between them. The CDR3 length is 13 residues. In DNA, the CDR3 is TGTGCCAGCACAGTCGGGACCGAAGAGACCCAGTACTTC. Translating it yields CASTVGTEETQYF.

The chain employs TRBV19 and TRBJ2-2; D may be TRBD1 (6 bases). There are 14 residues in the CDR3. Trimming cost V 10 bases and J 2 bases, with 14 bases left between them. The germline V gene encodes CDR1 LNHDA and CDR2 SQIVND (reference sequence). Written as DNA, the CDR3 is TGTGCCACATTTCCGGGACACAACACCGGGGAGCTGTTTTTT. This codes for CATFPGHNTGELFF.

A few counts support this clone. The V gene is TRBV7-8, the J gene TRBJ1-5; maybe TRBD1 (5 bases). V was trimmed by 4 bases and J by 5 bases, leaving 9 bases between them. This CDR3 region has 13 residues. Per the germline V gene, CDR1 is SGHVS and CDR2 is FQNEAQ. The CDR3 nucleotides are TGTGCCAGCAGCTCCCGGGGGGATCAGCCCCAGCATTTT. It specifies CASSSRGDQPQHF. The variable domain in full, with the rest retrieved from reference TRBV7-8 and TRBJ1-5, is GAGVSQSPRYKVAKRGQDVALRCDPISGHVSLFWYQQALGQGPEFLTYFQNEAQLDKSGLPSDRFFAERPEGSVSTLKIQRTQQEDSAVYLCASSSRGDQPQHFGDGTRLSIL.

The genes are TRBV7-8 and TRBJ1-1; D possibly corresponds to TRBD1 (5 bases). Germline values: CDR1 SGHVS, CDR2 FQNEAQ. The V end lost 3 bases, the J end lost 0 bases, and 8 bases lay between the germline ends. The length of the CDR3 is 14 residues. The CDR3 is CASSFRGMNTEAFF. The CDR3 region has the DNA TGTGCCAGCAGCTTTCGGGGGATGAACACTGAAGCTTTCTTT.

The V and J genes are TRBV4-1 and TRBJ1-1; 8 bases agree with TRBD1. The V gene end was trimmed by 3 bases and the J gene end by 1 base; junction bases not matched to a gene: 1. CDR3 length: 14 residues. Germline V CDR1 and CDR2: MGHRA, YSYEKL. CDR3 in DNA: TGCGCCAGCAGCCACGGACAGGGGAACACTGAAGCTTTCTTT. This sequence encodes CASSHGQGNTEAFF.

V and J are TRBV6-1 and TRBJ2-1, with 8 bases aligning to TRBD2. This CDR3 comprises 15 residues. CDR1 and CDR2 (germline): MNHNS, SASEGT. V gave up 5 bases and J gave up 7 bases; unmatched junction bases: 10. CDR3 DNA sequence: TGTGCCAGCAGTCCGGGACTAGGGGGAGGGAATGAGCAGTTCTTC. Translating it yields CASSPGLGGGNEQFF.

V is TRBV13 and J is TRBJ2-1, with 10 bases lining up with TRBD1. CDR1 is PRHDT and CDR2 is FYEKMQ in the germline V gene (reference sequence). The CDR3 is made up of 15 amino acids. J gave up 5 bases and V 5 bases, and 6 bases lay outside the gene matches. CDR3 DNA sequence: TGTGCCAGCAGCAAGGACAGGGGGTTCAACAATGAGCAGTTCTTC. Residues: CASSKDRGFNNEQFF.

The chain couples TRBV5-8 to TRBJ2-7; no reliable D call. Looked up from germline, CDR1 is SGHTS and CDR2 is YDEGEE. The CDR3 consists of 10 residues. Trimming left V 4 bases short and J 10 bases short, with 9 bases between. CDR3 sequence (DNA): TGTGCCAGCAGCCCGGGTAGCCAGTACTTC. Its translation is CASSPGSQYF. Supplemented by reference TRBV5-8 and TRBJ2-7, the full variable domain reads EAGVTQSPTHLIKTRGQQATLRCSPISGHTSVYWYQQALGLGLQFLLWYDEGEERNRGNFPPRFSGRQFPNYSSELNVNALELEDSALYLCASSPGSQYFGPGTRLTVT.

CDR3 loop: CASSQVEGPYNEQFF. CDR3 in DNA: TGCGCCAGCAGCCAAGTCGAGGGACCCTACAATGAGCAGTTCTTC. V gene TRBV4-3 combines with J gene TRBJ2-1; either TRBD1 or TRBD2 may fit D (5 bases each). Germline CDR1 reads LGHNA; CDR2 reads YSLEER. This CDR3 has 15 residues. Trimming left V 1 base short and J 2 bases short, with 9 bases between.

The chain couples TRBV6-4 to TRBJ2-1; TRBD2 might be the D (6 bases). Trimming shortened V by 5 bases and J by 8 bases, and 22 bases separated the two germline ends. CDR1 and CDR2 (germline): MRHNA, SNTAGT. The CDR3 contains 16 residues. The CDR3 bases are TGTGCCAGCAGTTCCCAGCCTGGCGGGGTTAGGGATGAGCAGTTCTTC. Its translation is CASSSQPGGVRDEQFF.

The rearrangement uses TRBV9 and TRBJ2-1; D is ambiguous. CDR3 length equals 16 residues. The germline gives CDR1 SGDLS, CDR2 YYNGEE. Trimming left V 3 bases short and J 2 bases short, with 15 bases between. The CDR3 nucleotides read TGTGCCAGCAGCGCCCTGGGGTCCTATCCCTACAATGAGCAGTTCTTC. It is translated as CASSALGSYPYNEQFF.

The chain couples TRBV12-5 to TRBJ2-3; 9 bases match TRBD1. Germline CDR1 and CDR2: LGHNT and FRNRAP. V dropped 6 bases and J dropped 7; count of bases not matched to a gene: 8. The CDR3 contains 14 residues. The chain's CDR3 is CASGTGQGIHTQYF. The CDR3 DNA reads TGTGCTAGTGGGACGGGACAGGGAATCCATACGCAGTATTTT.

Only a few counts were recorded for this clone. V is TRBV15 and J is TRBJ1-5; D might be TRBD1 (5 bases). Germline values: CDR1 LNHNV, CDR2 YYDKDF (reference sequence). The CDR3 is 14 amino acids. The ends were cut back, 3 bases at V and 8 bases at J, with 14 bases in the middle. CDR3 DNA sequence: TGTGCCACCAGCAGTAGCCCGGGGCTGGAGCCCCAGCATTTT. Its translation is CATSSSPGLEPQHF. Supplemented by reference TRBV15 and TRBJ1-5, the full variable domain reads DAMVIQNPRYQVTQFGKPVTLSCSQTLNHNVMYWYQQKSSQAPKLLFHYYDKDFNNEADTPDNFQSRRPNTSFCFLDIRSPGLGDTAMYLCATSSSPGLEPQHFGDGTRLSIL.

For this clone: Other DNA sequences in the same sample also yield this CDR3. J is TRBJ2-2 and V is TRBV28; D is perhaps TRBD2 (5 bases). The CDR3 is made up of 15 amino acids. V lost 3 bases and J 2 bases, leaving 10 bases between the germline ends. The germline gives CDR1 MDHEN, CDR2 SYDVKM. The CDR3 region is CASSFRGLNTGELFF. In DNA, the CDR3 is TGTGCCAGCAGTTTCCGGGGATTAAACACCGGGGAGCTGTTTTTT.

V usage is TRBV4-3 and J usage is TRBJ2-1; the match to TRBD2 covers 10 bases. Germline V gene sequence: CDR1 LGHNA, CDR2 YSLEER. CDR3 length: 16 amino acids. V gave up 0 bases and J gave up 4 bases; unmatched junction bases: 3. CDR3 protein: CASSQEAAGGYNEQFF. CDR3 DNA: TGCGCCAGCAGCCAAGAAGCAGCGGGAGGGTACAATGAGCAGTTCTTC.

The rearrangement uses TRBV10-1 and TRBJ2-2, with 9 bases matching TRBD1. Germline V gene data show CDR1 as WNHNN and CDR2 as SYGVQD (reference sequence). The V gene end was trimmed by 5 bases and the J gene end by 5 bases; junction bases not matched to a gene: 3. The CDR3 is 14 amino acids. The CDR3 region has the DNA TGCGCCAGCAGTAGGGACAGGGAGACCGGGGAGCTGTTTTTT. Its protein is CASSRDRETGELFF.

This clone was seen only once. V is TRBV4-3 and J is TRBJ2-1; 8 nucleotides align to TRBD2. The CDR3 contains 18 residues. Looked up from germline, CDR1 is LGHNA and CDR2 is YSLEER. The junction had 14 bases not matched to a gene; V was cut back by 0 bases and J by 7 bases. The CDR3 DNA follows: TGCGCCAGCAGCCAAGATCTTTCCTTAGCGGGATGGGCAAATGAGCAGTTCTTC. Translated: CASSQDLSLAGWANEQFF.

The V gene is TRBV5-6, the J gene TRBJ2-3; 14 bases line up with TRBD2. Per germline, CDR1 SGHDT and CDR2 YYEEEE. The CDR3 is made up of 16 amino acids. The trim removed 2 bases at V and 5 bases at J, leaving 4 bases unmatched. The CDR3 here is CASSFAGLAGGDTQYF. The CDR3 region has the DNA TGTGCCAGCAGCTTCGCCGGACTAGCGGGAGGAGATACGCAGTATTTT.

The rearrangement links TRBV5-4 to TRBJ2-3; D is uncertain. Germline V gives CDR1 SGHNT, CDR2 YYREEE (reference sequence). The CDR3 consists of 14 residues. The germline V and J ends were trimmed by 2 bases and 1 base, with 8 bases remaining between them. The CDR3 nucleotides read TGTGCCAGCAGCTTCAGTAAGCGCACAGATACGCAGTATTTT. Protein: CASSFSKRTDTQYF. Full variable domain (remainder filled in from reference TRBV5-4 and TRBJ2-3): ETGVTQSPTHLIKTRGQQVTLRCSSQSGHNTVSWYQQALGQGPQFIFQYYREEENGRGNFPPRFSGLQFPNYSSELNVNALELDDSALYLCASSFSKRTDTQYFGPGTRLTVL.